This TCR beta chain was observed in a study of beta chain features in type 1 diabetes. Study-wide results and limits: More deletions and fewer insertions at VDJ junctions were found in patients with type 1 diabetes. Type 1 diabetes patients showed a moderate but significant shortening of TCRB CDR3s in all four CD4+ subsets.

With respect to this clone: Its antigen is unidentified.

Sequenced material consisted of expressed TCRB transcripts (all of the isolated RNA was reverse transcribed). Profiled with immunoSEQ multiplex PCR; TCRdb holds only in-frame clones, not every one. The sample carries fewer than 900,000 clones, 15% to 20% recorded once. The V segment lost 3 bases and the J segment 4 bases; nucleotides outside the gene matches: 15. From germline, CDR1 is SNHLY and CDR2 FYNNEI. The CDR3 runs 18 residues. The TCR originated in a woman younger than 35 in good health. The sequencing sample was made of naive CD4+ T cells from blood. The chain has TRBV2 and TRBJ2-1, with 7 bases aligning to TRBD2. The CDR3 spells CASSDLLWERDRYNEQFF. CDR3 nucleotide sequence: TGTGCCAGCAGTGATTTATTGTGGGAGCGGGACCGTTACAATGAGCAGTTCTTC.